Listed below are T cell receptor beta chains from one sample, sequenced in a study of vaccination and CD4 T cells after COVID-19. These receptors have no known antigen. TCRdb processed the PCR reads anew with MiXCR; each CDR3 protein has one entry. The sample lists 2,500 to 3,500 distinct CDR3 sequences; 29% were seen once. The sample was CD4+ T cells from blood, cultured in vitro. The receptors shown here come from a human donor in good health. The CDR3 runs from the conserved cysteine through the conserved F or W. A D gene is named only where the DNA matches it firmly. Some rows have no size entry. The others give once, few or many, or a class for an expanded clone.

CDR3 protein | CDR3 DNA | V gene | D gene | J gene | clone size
CAGSLSYAFRGSYEQYF | TGTGCCGGCAGCTTATCATATGCCTTCAGGGGCTCCTACGAGCAGTACTTC | TRBV7-6 | NA | TRBJ2-7 | once
CASSLDRSNQPQHF | TGTGCCAGCAGTCTGGACAGAAGTAATCAGCCCCAGCATTTT | TRBV27 | NA | TRBJ1-5 | medium-sized
CASRTRTGRNSNQPQHF | TGTGCCAGTAGGACCAGGACAGGGAGAAACAGCAATCAGCCCCAGCATTTT | TRBV19 | TRBD1 | TRBJ1-5 | NA
CASSTGPYEQYF | TGTGCCAGCTCGACAGGTCCCTACGAGCAGTACTTC | TRBV2 | NA | TRBJ2-7 | NA
CSARDLRLLGTYEQYF | TGCAGTGCTAGAGATCTCCGACTATTAGGGACCTACGAGCAGTACTTC | TRBV20-1 | NA | TRBJ2-7 | few
CASVGEGYNSPLHF | TGTGCCAGCGTTGGGGAGGGATATAATTCACCCCTCCACTTT | TRBV19 | NA | TRBJ1-6 | few
CASSAMLGGHTEAFF | TGTGCCAGCAGCGCGATGTTGGGAGGGCACACTGAAGCTTTCTTT | TRBV9 | NA | TRBJ1-1 | NA
CASSPRLAGGDITDTQYF | TGCGCCAGCAGCCCCAGATTAGCGGGGGGGGACATCACAGATACGCAGTATTTT | TRBV4-3 | TRBD2 | TRBJ2-3 | few
CASSIAGQLNTEAFF | TGTGCCAGCAGCATCGCGGGACAGCTGAACACTGAAGCTTTCTTT | TRBV21-1 | NA | TRBJ1-1 | few
CASSRDGTFYSTDTQYF | TGTGCCAGCAGTCGTGATGGGACCTTTTATAGCACAGATACGCAGTATTTT | TRBV5-4 | NA | TRBJ2-3 | NA
CASSLAVSSTTGELFF | TGTGCCAGCAGCTTAGCGGTCAGCAGTACCACCGGGGAGCTGTTTTTT | TRBV7-9 | NA | TRBJ2-2 | NA
CASSRLMARAGELFF | TGTGCCAGTAGCCGCCTCATGGCCCGGGCCGGGGAGCTGTTTTTT | TRBV19 | NA | TRBJ2-2 | NA